These 13 T cell receptor beta chains were all obtained from the same sample, sequenced in a study of CD8+CD57+ T cells in acquired aplastic anemia. CDR3 and TCR beta VDJ profiling relied on genomic DNA as the template. TCRdb reprocessed the reads with MiXCR, giving one entry per CDR3 protein. The repertoire includes some 410,000 distinct CDR3 sequences, roughly 68% of them detected once, and 3% to 4.5% sits in the top ten. Sequencing input: sorted CD4+, CD8+, or CD8+CD57+ T cells (not recorded which) from PBMCs. The receptors here all came from a human donor in good health, serving as a control.

The rearrangement joins TRBV7-9 to TRBJ2-7, with unresolved D. The tail of the sequence fits TRBJ2-5 better, so the J call may be wrong. Germline CDR1 reads SEHNR; CDR2 reads FQNEAQ (reference sequence). CDR3 length: 16 amino acids. CDR3 region: CASSSWPGSTGGTQYF. The CDR3 DNA follows: TGTGCCAGCAGCTCCTGGCCAGGCAGCACCGGCGGGACCCAGTACTTC.

The rearrangement uses TRBV7-2 and TRBJ1-1, with D possibly matching TRBD1 (5 bases). The CDR3 extends over 15 amino acids. Germline CDR1 reads SGHTA; CDR2 reads FQGNSA. With 6 bases removed from V and 10 bases from J, the gap between germline ends came to 24 bases. CDR3 bases: TGTGCCAGCAGGGGAAGACAGCGCCCGAACCCTGCAGCTTTCTTT. The encoded protein is CASRGRQRPNPAAFF.

Note on this clonotype: Germline is not matched at one junction end, which may reflect a read error. The V gene is TRBV7-9, the J gene TRBJ2-5, with D hard to call. The CDR3 runs to 17 residues. CDR1 is SEHNR and CDR2 is FQNEAQ in the germline V gene (reference sequence). CDR3 sequence (DNA): TGCGCCAGCAGCTTGGCCGGCAAGACCTCCTACGAGGAGACCCAGTACTTC. This translates into CASSLAGKTSYEETQYF.

The chain employs TRBV7-9 and TRBJ2-1; 7 bases match TRBD1. CDR1 and CDR2 (germline): SEHNR, FQNEAQ (reference sequence). V was clipped by 5 bases and J by 6 bases; unmatched bases: 13. This CDR3 contains 16 residues. CDR3 in DNA: TGTGCCAGCAGCAAATACGGGACAGCTAATTTCAATGAGCAGTTCTTC. It yields the protein CASSKYGTANFNEQFF.

The sample holds many counts of this clonotype. This chain connects TRBV6-5 to TRBJ1-6, with D uncertain. Germline values: CDR1 MNHEY, CDR2 SVGAGI. V was shortened by 6 bases and J by 6 bases, with 12 bases between the two germline ends. The CDR3 contains 14 residues. CDR3 region: CASRRAGLNSPLHF. CDR3 DNA: TGTGCCAGCAGGAGGGCAGGTCTTAATTCACCCCTCCACTTT.

The chain employs TRBV19 and TRBJ1-4, with D possibly TRBD1 on 6 matching bases. Germline CDR1 and CDR2: LNHDA and SQIVND (reference sequence). This CDR3 has 15 amino acids. V was pared by 5 bases and J by 14 bases, with 24 bases between. Here the CDR3 DNA reads TGTGCCAGTAGTCCCCAAAGGGGGGCTACGCTTTCTCTGTTTTTT. It yields the protein CASSPQRGATLSLFF.

The chain joins TRBV7-3 to TRBJ2-7, with D perhaps matching TRBD2 (6 bases). Trimming stripped 2 bases from V and 10 bases from J, with 21 bases between. Germline loops: CDR1 SGHTA, CDR2 FQGTGA. The CDR3 is 15 amino acids. In DNA, the CDR3 is TGTGCCAGCAGCTTATCCGGAGGGATTGCCTACGCCCAGTACTTC. This translates into CASSLSGGIAYAQYF.

Worth noting for this clonotype: Without the conserved terminal phenylalanine or tryptophan, this CDR3 likely stems from a read error. The DNA is omitted, as the CDR3 cannot be located on it reliably, and the CDR3 follows TCRdb's listing. The CDR3 sequence is CASSIEGKGRAVL. V gene TRBV19 combines with J gene TRBJ1-6. In germline, CDR1 is LNHDA, CDR2 SQIVND (reference sequence). The CDR3 has 13 amino acids, counting both end residues.

The chain joins TRBV7-2 to TRBJ2-3; no clear D gene. Deletions cut 5 bases from V and 2 bases from J, with 26 bases between. This CDR3 comprises 19 residues. The germline CDR1 and CDR2 sequences are SGHTA and FQGNSA. CDR3 nucleotide sequence: TGTGCCAGCAGCCCCGGGCAGAATAATTCACCCCTCCACACAGATACGCAGTATTTT. Translating it yields CASSPGQNNSPLHTDTQYF.

This clonotype appeared many times. The chain links TRBV20-1 to TRBJ2-7, with a possible D match to TRBD1 (6 bases). CDR1 DFQATT and CDR2 SNEGSKA come from the germline V gene (reference sequence). This CDR3 spans 14 amino acids. Between the trimmed V and J ends, which lost 0 bases and 3 bases, there was a span of 12 bases. The CDR3 loop is CSARDLGQIYEQYF. CDR3 in DNA: TGCAGTGCTAGAGACTTAGGACAGATCTACGAGCAGTACTTC.

With regard to this clonotype: Mismatch with germline at one junction end may stem from a read error. This chain connects TRBV7-2 to TRBJ1-6; D perhaps matches TRBD1 (5 bases). The CDR3 covers 16 residues. Germline assignment: CDR1 SGHTA and CDR2 FQGNSA. DNA for the CDR3: TGTGCCAGCAGCCAAGCGGGGGGGTCCTACAATTCACCCCTCCACTTT. Translation gives CASSQAGGSYNSPLHF.

In its sample, this clonotype was seen many times. The chain joins TRBV20-1 to TRBJ2-3, with D hard to call. V lost 6 bases, J lost 2 bases, and 12 bases lay in between. Germline CDR1 and CDR2: DFQATT and SNEGSKA (reference sequence). CDR3 length: 13 residues. The CDR3 DNA reads as TGCAGTGCCACCTCCTCGGTCACAGATACGCAGTATTTT. The encoded protein is CSATSSVTDTQYF.

Note on this clonotype: The CDR3 carries no conserved terminal phenylalanine or tryptophan, so it likely arises from a read error. The rearrangement joins TRBV3-1 to TRBJ1-2, with 8 bases lining up with TRBD1. The CDR3 covers 15 residues. With V trimmed by 4 bases and J by 3 bases, 7 bases remained unmatched. CDR1 is LGHDT, CDR2 YNNKEL, per germline (reference sequence). CDR3 DNA: TGTGCCAGCAGCCTTGGACAGGGTGGATACTATGGCTACACCCTC. Protein product: CASSLGQGGYYGYTL.